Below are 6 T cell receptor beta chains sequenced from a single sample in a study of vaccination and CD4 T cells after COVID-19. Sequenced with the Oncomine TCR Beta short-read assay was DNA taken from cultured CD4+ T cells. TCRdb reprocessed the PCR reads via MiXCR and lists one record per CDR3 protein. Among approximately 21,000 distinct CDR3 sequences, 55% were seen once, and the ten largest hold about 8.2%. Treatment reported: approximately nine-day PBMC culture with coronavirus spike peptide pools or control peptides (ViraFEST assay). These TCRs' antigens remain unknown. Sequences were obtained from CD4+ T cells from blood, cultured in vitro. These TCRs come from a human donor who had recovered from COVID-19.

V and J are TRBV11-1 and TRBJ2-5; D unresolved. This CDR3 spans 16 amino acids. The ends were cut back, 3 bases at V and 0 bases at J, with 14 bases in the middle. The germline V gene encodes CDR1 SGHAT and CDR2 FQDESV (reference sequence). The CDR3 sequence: CASSFDTQPYQETQYF. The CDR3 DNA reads TGTGCCAGCAGCTTTGACACACAACCGTACCAAGAGACCCAGTACTTC.

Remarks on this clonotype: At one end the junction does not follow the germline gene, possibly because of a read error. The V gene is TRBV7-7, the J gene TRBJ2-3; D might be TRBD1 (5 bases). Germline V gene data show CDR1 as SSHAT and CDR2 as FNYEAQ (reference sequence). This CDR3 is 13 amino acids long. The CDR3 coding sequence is TGTGCTAGCAGCCCTTTAGGGGCAGATACGCAGTATTTT. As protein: CASSPLGADTQYF. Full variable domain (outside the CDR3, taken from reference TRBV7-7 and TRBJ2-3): GAGVSQSPRYKVTKRGQDVTLRCDPISSHATLYWYQQALGQGPEFLTYFNYEAQPDKSGLPSDRFSAERPEGSISTLTIQRTEQRDSAMYRCASSPLGADTQYFGPGTRLTVL.

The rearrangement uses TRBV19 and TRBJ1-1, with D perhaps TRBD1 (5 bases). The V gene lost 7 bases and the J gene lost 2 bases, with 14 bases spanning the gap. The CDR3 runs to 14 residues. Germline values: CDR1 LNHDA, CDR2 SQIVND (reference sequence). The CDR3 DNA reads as TGTGCCAGTAAAATCAGGGACCTAAACACTGAAGCTTTCTTT. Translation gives CASKIRDLNTEAFF.

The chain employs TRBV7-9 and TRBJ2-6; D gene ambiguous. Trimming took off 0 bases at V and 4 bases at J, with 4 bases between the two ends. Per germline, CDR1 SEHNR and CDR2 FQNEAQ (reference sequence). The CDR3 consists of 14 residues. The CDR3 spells CASSLALGANVLTF. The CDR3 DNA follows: TGTGCCAGCAGCTTAGCGCTCGGGGCCAACGTCCTGACTTTC.

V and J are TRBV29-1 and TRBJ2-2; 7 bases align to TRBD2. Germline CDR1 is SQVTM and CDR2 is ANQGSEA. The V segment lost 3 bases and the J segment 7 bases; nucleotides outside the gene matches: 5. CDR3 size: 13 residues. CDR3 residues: CSVEARGIGELFF. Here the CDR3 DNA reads TGCAGCGTTGAGGCGCGGGGGATCGGGGAGCTGTTTTTT.

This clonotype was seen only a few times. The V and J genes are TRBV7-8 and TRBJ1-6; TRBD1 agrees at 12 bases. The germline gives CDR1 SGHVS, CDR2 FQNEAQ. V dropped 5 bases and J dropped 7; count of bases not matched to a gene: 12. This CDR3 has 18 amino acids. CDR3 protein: CASSLVSGTGGRNSPLHF. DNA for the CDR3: TGTGCCAGCAGCCTAGTCTCCGGGACAGGGGGCCGGAATTCACCCCTCCACTTT.